One and the same sample provided the 30 T cell receptor beta chains below, sequenced in a study of blood T cells in healthy people across ages. A second PCR, run for roughly 7 to 12 cycles, used a sample-barcoded 5' primer plus a J-beta primer mix. MiXCR was run by TCRdb on the 5' RACE reads, yielding one entry per CDR3 protein. This table holds some 1.5 million distinct CDR3 sequences, about 30% found once. The sample consisted of blood. The receptors derive from a woman in her twenties or thirties in good health.

This clonotype turned up a few times. V usage is TRBV29-1 and J usage is TRBJ1-1; 11 bases are shared with TRBD1. Germline-derived CDR1 and CDR2 are SQVTM and ANQGSEA. The ends lost 7 bases at V and 1 base at J; junction bases unmatched: 5. This CDR3 has 14 amino acids. The CDR3 loop reads CSGRDRGRNTEAFF. The CDR3 DNA reads TGCAGCGGCCGGGACAGGGGGAGGAACACTGAAGCTTTCTTT.

The J gene is TRBJ2-7, the V gene TRBV29-1; TRBD1 matches at 7 bases. This CDR3 contains 14 residues. V lost 7 bases and J lost 2; bases outside the gene matches: 11. Germline CDR1 is SQVTM and CDR2 is ANQGSEA. As DNA, the CDR3 is TGCAGCGCCCAGACAGGGCAAAATGCCTACGAGCAGTACTTC. This codes for CSAQTGQNAYEQYF.

This clonotype was seen repeatedly, ten times or more. V and J are TRBV20-1 and TRBJ2-3; 9 bases align to TRBD2. J lost 6 bases, V lost 3 bases, and 10 bases had no gene match. Germline V lookup: CDR1 DFQATT, CDR2 SNEGSKA (reference sequence). The CDR3 loop spans 15 amino acids. The CDR3 DNA follows: TGCAGTGCTAGCCTCGGGCTAGCGGGACCGGATACGCAGTATTTT. Protein: CSASLGLAGPDTQYF.

In its sample, this clonotype was seen a few times. This sequence joins TRBV7-2 and TRBJ2-3; D perhaps matches TRBD1 (5 bases). With 7 bases removed from V and 0 bases from J, the gap between germline ends came to 11 bases. Germline V CDR1 and CDR2: SGHTA, FQGNSA. There are 14 residues in the CDR3. Here the CDR3 reads CASTLDRSTDTQYF. CDR3 nucleotide sequence: TGTGCCAGCACCCTAGACAGAAGCACAGATACGCAGTATTTT. Full variable domain (outside the CDR3, taken from reference TRBV7-2 and TRBJ2-3): GAGVSQSPSNKVTEKGKDVELRCDPISGHTALYWYRQSLGQGLEFLIYFQGNSAPDKSGLPSDRFSAERTGGSVSTLTIQRTQQEDSAVYLCASTLDRSTDTQYFGPGTRLTVL.

As to this clonotype: One end of the junction is discordant with germline, which a read error may explain. V gene TRBV3-1 combines with J gene TRBJ2-5; TRBD2 aligns across 12 bases. CDR1 LGHDT and CDR2 YNNKEL come from the germline V gene (reference sequence). The CDR3 contains 18 residues. CDR3 bases: TGTGCCAACAGCCTGCGACTAGCGGGGGCCTTACGCCAAGAGACCCAGTACTTC. Translating it yields CANSLRLAGALRQETQYF.

Notes on this clonotype: A much larger clonotype is one base distant, so this may be a read error. The chain combines TRBV5-1 with TRBJ2-7; 7 bases fit TRBD2. The J segment lost 6 bases and the V segment lost 5 bases, leaving 8 bases of the junction unmatched. The CDR3 loop spans 13 amino acids. Germline V CDR1 and CDR2: SGHRS, YFSETQ. The CDR3 sequence: CASRPREDCEQYF. For the CDR3, the DNA is TGCGCCAGCAGACCCCGGGAGGATTGCGAGCAGTACTTC.

This clonotype was seen more than once but under ten times. The V and J genes are TRBV18 and TRBJ1-4, with a weak D call TRBD1 (6 bases). The V gene lost 2 bases and the J gene lost 0 bases, with 7 bases spanning the gap. The CDR3 spans 15 residues. Germline loops: CDR1 KGHSH, CDR2 LQKENI. The CDR3 DNA sequence: TGTGCCAGCTCACCAACAGGGTCAACTAATGAAAAACTGTTTTTT. It encodes CASSPTGSTNEKLFF.

Comments on this clonotype: Just one base apart from a much larger clone, this may be a read error. The chain carries TRBV28 and TRBJ2-1; TRBD1 is a possible D gene (6 bases). CDR1 MDHEN and CDR2 SYDVKM come from the germline V gene. The CDR3 spans 16 residues. CDR3 nucleotide sequence: TGTGCCAGCACCTCAGGGGTCTGGGGGTCCTACATTGAGCAGTTCTTC. Translation: CASTSGVWGSYIEQFF.

The chain uses TRBV5-5 and TRBJ2-2, with D possibly being TRBD1 (5 bases). The CDR3 is made up of 15 amino acids. V was cut by 2 bases and J by 1 base, with 9 bases left in between. The V gene's germline CDR1 is SGHKS and CDR2 YYEKEE (reference sequence). CDR3 nucleotides: TGTGCCAGCAGCTTAACGACAGTGAACACCGGGGAGCTGTTTTTT. Translation: CASSLTTVNTGELFF.

The chain uses TRBV5-6 and TRBJ2-3; 8 bases line up with TRBD2. Looked up from germline, CDR1 is SGHDT and CDR2 is YYEEEE. The V segment lost 2 bases and the J segment 1 base; nucleotides outside the gene matches: 6. There are 16 residues in the CDR3. The CDR3 nucleotides read TGTGCCAGCAGCTTAATTAGCGGGGCCCGCACAGATACGCAGTATTTT. Translation: CASSLISGARTDTQYF.

This clonotype came up a few times. V and J are TRBV2 and TRBJ2-5; 8 bases line up with TRBD2. Germline V gives CDR1 SNHLY, CDR2 FYNNEI. This CDR3 contains 13 residues. The ends lost 6 bases at V and 11 bases at J; junction bases unmatched: 11. The CDR3 sequence: CASRGLAGHEQYF. CDR3 DNA sequence: TGTGCCAGCAGGGGGTTAGCGGGACATGAGCAGTACTTC.

The J gene is TRBJ2-2, the V gene TRBV24-1, with 8 positions matching TRBD1. The germline V gene has CDR1 KGHDR and CDR2 SFDVKD. This CDR3 comprises 14 residues. Trimming took 9 bases from V and 0 from J; bases not matched to a gene: 2. The CDR3 coding sequence is TGTGCCACCGGGGGACAGGCGAACACCGGGGAGCTGTTTTTT. Protein: CATGGQANTGELFF.

This clonotype turned up a few times. It may be a read error: a sequence one base away is much more abundant. This chain connects TRBV6-1 to TRBJ2-7; D remains ambiguous. Germline-derived CDR1 and CDR2 are MNHNS and SASEGT. V was cut by 2 bases and J by 2 bases, with 7 bases left in between. The CDR3 is 13 residues long. The CDR3 region is CASSERLPYEQYF. Written as DNA, the CDR3 is TGTGCCAGCAGTGAAAGGCTTCCCTACGAGCAGTACTTC.

The chain is built from TRBV7-8 and TRBJ1-4; D gene unclear. The germline CDR1 and CDR2 sequences are SGHVS and FQNEAQ. The CDR3 is 11 amino acids. V was trimmed by 4 bases and J by 10 bases, leaving 7 bases between them. The CDR3 is CASSSAGKLFF. The CDR3 DNA follows: TGTGCCAGCAGCTCCGCTGGAAAACTGTTTTTT.

V gene TRBV6-1 combines with J gene TRBJ1-6; D gene ambiguous. Germline CDR1 and CDR2: MNHNS and SASEGT. This CDR3 contains 18 residues. V lost 1 base and J lost 7, with 20 bases in between. The DNA for the CDR3 is TGTGCCAGCAGTGAAGGCAGAGGTCGAGGCCGGGGAAATTCACCCCTCCACTTT. It is translated as CASSEGRGRGRGNSPLHF.

This chain joins TRBV5-1 and TRBJ2-5; no clear D gene. The DNA end is a closer match to TRBJ2-7, so the J assignment may be wrong. CDR1 is SGHRS and CDR2 is YFSETQ in the germline V gene. The CDR3 spans 12 residues. The CDR3 DNA sequence: TGCGCCAGCAGCTTCGAACGGGACGAGCAGTACTTC. This sequence encodes CASSFERDEQYF.

This clonotype was seen repeatedly, ten times or more. The rearrangement joins TRBV28 to TRBJ2-7, with 12 nucleotides matching TRBD2. Germline V CDR1 and CDR2: MDHEN, SYDVKM. Trimming took 8 bases from V and 0 from J; bases not matched to a gene: 2. The CDR3 contains 14 residues. The CDR3 region has the DNA TGTGCCAGCTGGACTAGCGGGGACTCCTACGAGCAGTACTTC. It translates to CASWTSGDSYEQYF.

This sequence joins TRBV2 and TRBJ2-5; 7 bases line up with TRBD1. Germline-derived CDR1 and CDR2 are SNHLY and FYNNEI. V lost 6 bases, J lost 3 bases, and 10 bases stayed unmatched. The CDR3 loop spans 15 amino acids. The chain's CDR3 is CASSRTGQLEETQYF. The CDR3 bases are TGTGCCAGCAGCCGAACGGGACAGCTAGAAGAGACCCAGTACTTC.

V gene TRBV4-3 combines with J gene TRBJ2-3, with 7 bases fitting TRBD2. The ends lost 2 bases at V and 2 bases at J; junction bases unmatched: 7. CDR3 length equals 16 residues. Germline lookup yields CDR1 LGHNA and CDR2 YSLEER. The CDR3 DNA sequence: TGCGCCAGCAGCCAATTGGGGCTAGCGGTCACAGATACGCAGTATTTT. Translated: CASSQLGLAVTDTQYF.

In its sample, this clonotype was seen a few times. V is TRBV7-2 and J is TRBJ1-2; D ambiguous. CDR3 size: 15 residues. Germline V CDR1 and CDR2: SGHTA, FQGNSA. V gave up 1 base and J gave up 6 bases, with 15 bases separating them. The CDR3 loop reads CASSLVAHPVDGYTF. DNA of the CDR3: TGTGCCAGCAGCTTAGTGGCCCACCCGGTGGATGGCTACACCTTC.

A note on this clonotype: This clone may be a read error of a much larger clone one base away. The J gene is TRBJ2-4, the V gene TRBV5-1; 11 bases line up with TRBD2. Judging by the DNA end, TRBJ2-7 fits better; the J call may be wrong. This CDR3 is 17 amino acids long. The germline V gene has CDR1 SGHRS and CDR2 YFSETQ. The CDR3 protein is CANSFSANSGGAYEQYF. The CDR3 DNA sequence: TGCGCCAACAGCTTTTCTGCTAATAGCGGGGGGGCCTACGAGCAGTACTTC.

This clonotype was picked up a small number of times. The chain joins TRBV12-3 or TRBV12-4 to TRBJ2-3, with TRBD2 matching over 14 bases. The J segment lost 7 bases and the V segment lost 5 bases, leaving 5 bases of the junction unmatched. The CDR3 sequence is 15 residues long. The CDR3 DNA follows: TGTGCCAGCAGTAAAGGGACTAGCGGGAGAAATACGCAGTATTTT. This encodes CASSKGTSGRNTQYF.

This clonotype has a handful of counts. The chain is built from TRBV6-5 and TRBJ2-5; 7 bases align to TRBD1. J gave up 4 bases and V 3 bases, and 8 bases lay outside the gene matches. The CDR3 totals 15 residues. Germline V CDR1 and CDR2: MNHEY, SVGAGI. The CDR3 DNA follows: TGTGCCAGCAGTTATTCCGACAGGGCCAGAGAGACCCAGTACTTC. It translates to CASSYSDRARETQYF.

The V gene is TRBV5-6, the J gene TRBJ2-1, with D perhaps assigned TRBD1 or TRBD2 (5 bases each). The CDR3 is made up of 14 amino acids. V was shortened by 6 bases and J by 2 bases, with 12 bases between the two germline ends. From germline, CDR1 is SGHDT and CDR2 YYEEEE. CDR3 nucleotides: TGTGCCAGCACCCTCCGGGGCACCTACAATGAGCAGTTCTTC. This sequence encodes CASTLRGTYNEQFF.

This clonotype was seen at least ten times. The chain uses TRBV29-1 and TRBJ2-5, with D maybe TRBD2 (5 bases). The V gene's germline CDR1 is SQVTM and CDR2 ANQGSEA. The CDR3 is 12 amino acids. V was clipped by 3 bases and J by 4 bases, with 9 bases between them. The CDR3 region has the DNA TGCAGCGTTGATCCGGGGAGAGAGACCCAGTACTTC. Translating it yields CSVDPGRETQYF.

The chain combines TRBV3-1 with TRBJ1-2; D unclear. Trimming took off 4 bases at V and 2 bases at J, with 8 bases between the two ends. The CDR3 is 13 amino acids. The germline V gene encodes CDR1 LGHDT and CDR2 YNNKEL (reference sequence). As DNA, the CDR3 is TGTGCCAGCAGCCCGAACGCCAACTATGGCTACACCTTC. This encodes CASSPNANYGYTF. Based on the CDR3 plus reference TRBV3-1 and TRBJ1-2, the full variable domain is DTAVSQTPKYLVTQMGNDKSIKCEQNLGHDTMYWYKQDSKKFLKIMFSYNNKELIINETVPNRFSPKSPDKAHLNLHINSLELGDSAVYFCASSPNANYGYTFGSGTRLTVV.

In its sample, this clonotype was seen many times. The chain combines TRBV7-9 with TRBJ2-5, with D maybe TRBD1 (6 bases). Germline loops: CDR1 SEHNR, CDR2 FQNEAQ (reference sequence). The CDR3 consists of 14 residues. Trimming left V 3 bases short and J 3 bases short, with 11 bases between. The DNA for the CDR3 is TGTGCCAGCAGCTTGATGGGGGCTGAAGAGACCCAGTACTTC. Amino acid sequence: CASSLMGAEETQYF.

Concerning this clonotype: At one boundary the junction diverges from the germline segment, which might be a read error. The genes are TRBV7-3 and TRBJ2-5; maybe TRBD2 (5 bases). The germline V gene has CDR1 SGHTA and CDR2 FQGTGA. The CDR3 spans 13 residues. CDR3 loop: CASSSGVQEAQYF. DNA for the CDR3: TGTGCCAGCAGCTCCGGGGTCCAAGAGGCCCAGTACTTC.

Concerning this clonotype: The germline gene is not matched at one end of the junction; a read error may be the cause. The chain carries TRBV6-5 and TRBJ1-2; 7 bases align to TRBD1. The CDR3 runs 15 residues. Germline CDR1 and CDR2: MNHEY and SVGAGI. DNA for the CDR3: TGTGCCGGCAGTTCCCTTACAGGGGAGGGCTATGGCTACACCTTC. The encoded protein is CAGSSLTGEGYGYTF.

The chain has TRBV9 and TRBJ1-2, with D possibly matching TRBD1 (6 bases). Germline values: CDR1 SGDLS, CDR2 YYNGEE. This CDR3 comprises 14 residues. V dropped 0 bases and J dropped 8 bases, with 14 bases sitting between them. The CDR3: CASSVGGGRGGYTF. CDR3 DNA sequence: TGTGCCAGCAGCGTAGGTGGGGGGCGAGGAGGCTACACCTTC.